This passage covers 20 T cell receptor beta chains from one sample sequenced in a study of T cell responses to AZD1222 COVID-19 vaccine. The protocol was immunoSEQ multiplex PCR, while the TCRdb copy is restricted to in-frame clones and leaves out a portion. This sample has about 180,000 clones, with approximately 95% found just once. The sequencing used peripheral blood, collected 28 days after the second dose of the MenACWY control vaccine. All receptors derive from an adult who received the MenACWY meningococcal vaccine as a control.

The CDR3 DNA reads TGTGCCACCTCGGACAGGGTATCCTCTGAAGCTTTCTTT. Residues: CATSDRVSSEAFF. J is TRBJ1-1 and V is TRBV6-5, with 8 positions matching TRBD1. Germline lookup yields CDR1 MNHEY and CDR2 SVGAGI. J was trimmed by 6 bases and V by 10 bases; bases with no gene match: 10. CDR3 length equals 13 residues.

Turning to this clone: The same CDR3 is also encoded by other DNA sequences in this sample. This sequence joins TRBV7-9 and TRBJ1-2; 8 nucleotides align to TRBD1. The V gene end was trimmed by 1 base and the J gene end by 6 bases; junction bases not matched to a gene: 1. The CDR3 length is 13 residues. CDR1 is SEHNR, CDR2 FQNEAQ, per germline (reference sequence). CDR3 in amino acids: CASSLETGDGYTF. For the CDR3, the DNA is TGTGCCAGCAGCTTAGAGACAGGGGATGGCTACACCTTC.

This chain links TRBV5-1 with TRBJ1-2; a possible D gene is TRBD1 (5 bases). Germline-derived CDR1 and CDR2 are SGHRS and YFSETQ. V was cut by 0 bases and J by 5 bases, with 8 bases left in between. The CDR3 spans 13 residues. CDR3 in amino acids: CASSLEPGYGYTF. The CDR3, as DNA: TGCGCCAGCAGCTTGGAGCCAGGGTATGGCTACACCTTC.

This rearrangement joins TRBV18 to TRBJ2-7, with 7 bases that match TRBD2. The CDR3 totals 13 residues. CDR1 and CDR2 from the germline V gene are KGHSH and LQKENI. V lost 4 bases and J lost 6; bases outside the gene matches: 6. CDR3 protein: CASSQGEGLEQYF. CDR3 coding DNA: TGTGCCAGCTCACAAGGGGAGGGGCTCGAGCAGTACTTC.

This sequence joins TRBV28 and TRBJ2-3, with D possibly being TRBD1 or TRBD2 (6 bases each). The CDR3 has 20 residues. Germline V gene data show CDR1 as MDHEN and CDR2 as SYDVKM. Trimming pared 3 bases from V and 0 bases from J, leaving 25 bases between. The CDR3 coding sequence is TGTGCCAGCAGTTTTAGTATATCATGGGGGGCCCTACCTAGCACAGATACGCAGTATTTT. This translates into CASSFSISWGALPSTDTQYF.

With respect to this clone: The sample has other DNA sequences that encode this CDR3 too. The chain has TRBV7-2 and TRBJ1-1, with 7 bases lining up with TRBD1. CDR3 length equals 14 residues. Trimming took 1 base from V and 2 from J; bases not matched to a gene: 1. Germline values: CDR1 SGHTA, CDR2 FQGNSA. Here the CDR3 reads CASSLDRGNTEAFF. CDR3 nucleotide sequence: TGTGCCAGCAGCTTAGACAGGGGAAACACTGAAGCTTTCTTT. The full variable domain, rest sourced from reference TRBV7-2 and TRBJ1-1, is GAGVSQSPSNKVTEKGKDVELRCDPISGHTALYWYRQSLGQGLEFLIYFQGNSAPDKSGLPSDRFSAERTGGSVSTLTIQRTQQEDSAVYLCASSLDRGNTEAFFGQGTRLTVV.

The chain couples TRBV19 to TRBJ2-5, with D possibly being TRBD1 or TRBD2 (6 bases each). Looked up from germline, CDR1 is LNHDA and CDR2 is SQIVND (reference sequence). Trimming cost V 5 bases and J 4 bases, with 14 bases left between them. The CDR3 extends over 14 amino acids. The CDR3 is CASSPEGGRETQYF. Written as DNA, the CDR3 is TGTGCCAGTAGTCCCGAAGGGGGGAGAGAGACCCAGTACTTC.

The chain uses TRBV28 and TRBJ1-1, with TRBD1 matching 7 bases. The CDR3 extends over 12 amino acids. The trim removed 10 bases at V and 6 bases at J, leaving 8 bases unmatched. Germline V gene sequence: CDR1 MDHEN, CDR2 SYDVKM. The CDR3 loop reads CATGGDGSEAFF. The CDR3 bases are TGTGCCACAGGGGGGGACGGGTCTGAAGCTTTCTTT.

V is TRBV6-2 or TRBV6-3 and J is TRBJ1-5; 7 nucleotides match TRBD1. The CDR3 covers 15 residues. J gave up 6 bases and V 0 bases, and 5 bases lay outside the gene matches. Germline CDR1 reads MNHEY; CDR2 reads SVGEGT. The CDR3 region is CASSYSMAGGQPQHF. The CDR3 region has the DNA TGTGCCAGCAGTTACTCGATGGCAGGGGGTCAGCCCCAGCATTTT.

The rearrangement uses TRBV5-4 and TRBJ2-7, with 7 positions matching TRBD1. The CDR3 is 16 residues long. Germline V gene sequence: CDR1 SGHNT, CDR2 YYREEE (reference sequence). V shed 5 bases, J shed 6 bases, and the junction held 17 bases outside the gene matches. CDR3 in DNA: TGTGCCAGCAGTACCGGGACAGAAGACCCCCTGGGCGAGCAGTACTTC. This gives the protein CASSTGTEDPLGEQYF.

The CDR3 is CASTPPTGLGSQPQHF. The CDR3 coding sequence is TGTGCCAGCACTCCTCCTACAGGGTTGGGAAGTCAGCCCCAGCATTTT. The V call is TRBV28, the J call TRBJ1-5; D may be TRBD1 (6 bases). The V end lost 7 bases, the J end lost 6 bases, and 22 bases lay between the germline ends. Germline CDR1 and CDR2: MDHEN and SYDVKM. The CDR3 covers 16 residues.

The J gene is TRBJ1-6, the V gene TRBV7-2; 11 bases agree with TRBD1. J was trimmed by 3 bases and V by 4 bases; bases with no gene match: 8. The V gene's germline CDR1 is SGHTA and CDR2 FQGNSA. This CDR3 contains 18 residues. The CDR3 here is CASSSRTGGYLYNSPLHF. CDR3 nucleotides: TGTGCCAGCAGCTCCCGGACAGGGGGCTACCTCTATAATTCACCCCTCCACTTT.

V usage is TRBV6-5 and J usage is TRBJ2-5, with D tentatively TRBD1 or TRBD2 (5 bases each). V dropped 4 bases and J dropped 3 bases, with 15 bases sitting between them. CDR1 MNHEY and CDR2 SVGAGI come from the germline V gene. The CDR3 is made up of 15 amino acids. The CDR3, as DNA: TGTGCCAGCAGTTTCACGGGACGGGGTAAAGAGACCCAGTACTTC. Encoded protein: CASSFTGRGKETQYF.

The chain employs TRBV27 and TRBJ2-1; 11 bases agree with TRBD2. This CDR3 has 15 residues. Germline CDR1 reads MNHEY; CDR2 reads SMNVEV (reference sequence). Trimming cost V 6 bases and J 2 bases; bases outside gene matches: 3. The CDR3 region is CASSRSGGAYNEQFF. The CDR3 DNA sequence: TGTGCCAGCAGCCGTAGCGGGGGGGCCTACAATGAGCAGTTCTTC.

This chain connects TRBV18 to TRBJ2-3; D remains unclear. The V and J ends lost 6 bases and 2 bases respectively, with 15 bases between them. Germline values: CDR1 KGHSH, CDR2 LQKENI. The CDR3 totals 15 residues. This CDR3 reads CASSHDGAHTDTQYF. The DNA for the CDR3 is TGTGCCAGCTCCCACGACGGTGCTCACACAGATACGCAGTATTTT.

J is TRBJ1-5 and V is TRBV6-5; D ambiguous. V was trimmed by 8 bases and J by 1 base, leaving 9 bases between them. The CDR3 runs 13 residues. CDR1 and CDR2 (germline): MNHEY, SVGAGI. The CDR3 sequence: CASAEWSNQPQHF. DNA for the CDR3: TGTGCCAGCGCTGAATGGAGCAATCAGCCCCAGCATTTT.

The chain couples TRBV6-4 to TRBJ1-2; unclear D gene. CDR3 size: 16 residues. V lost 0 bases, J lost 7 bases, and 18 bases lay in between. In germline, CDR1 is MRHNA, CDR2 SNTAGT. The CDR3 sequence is CASSDSAFGYPRGYTF. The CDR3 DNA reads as TGTGCCAGCAGTGACTCGGCCTTCGGCTACCCGCGTGGCTACACCTTC.

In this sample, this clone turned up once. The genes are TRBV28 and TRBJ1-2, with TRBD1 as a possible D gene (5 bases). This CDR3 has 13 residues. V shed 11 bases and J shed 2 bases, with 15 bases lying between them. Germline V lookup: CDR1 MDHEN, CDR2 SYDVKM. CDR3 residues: CAGTSDNNYGYTF. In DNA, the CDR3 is TGTGCCGGCACCTCGGACAACAACTATGGCTACACCTTC.

The CDR3 DNA is TGTGCCAGCAGCCCCCTATCGGGGGGCTTCACCGCTTTCTTT. This encodes CASSPLSGGFTAFF. This sequence joins TRBV5-5 and TRBJ1-1, with D possibly TRBD1 on 6 matching bases. The germline gives CDR1 SGHKS, CDR2 YYEKEE (reference sequence). CDR3 size: 14 residues. The germline V and J ends were trimmed by 4 bases and 11 bases, with 21 bases remaining between them.

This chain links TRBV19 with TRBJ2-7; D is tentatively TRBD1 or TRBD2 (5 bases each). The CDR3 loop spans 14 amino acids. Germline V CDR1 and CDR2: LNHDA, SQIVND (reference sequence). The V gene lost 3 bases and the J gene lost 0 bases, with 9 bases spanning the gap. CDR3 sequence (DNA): TGTGCCAGTAGTATGGGGGTAAGCTCCTACGAGCAGTACTTC. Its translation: CASSMGVSSYEQYF.